This TCR beta chain was profiled in a study of cytotoxic CD8 clonotypes in ibrutinib-treated CLL. Points from the study as a whole: Few clonotypes were public, and these shrank or held steady under treatment.

The protocol was immunoSEQ multiplex PCR, while the TCRdb copy is restricted to in-frame clones and leaves out a portion. The table records roughly 42,000 clones, 60% to 80% of them present only once. This clone was seen many times. The antigen is unknown. The sample has other DNA sequences that encode this CDR3 too. CDR3 length: 13 amino acids. Trimming took 5 bases from V and 2 from J, leaving 9 bases between them. CDR1 and CDR2 (germline): SGHVS, FNYEAQ. This chain joins TRBV7-6 and TRBJ1-1; D ambiguous. Source: PBMCs, taken after 24 months of ibrutinib treatment. This sequence originates from a human donor with chronic lymphocytic leukemia. This CDR3 is CASSPWVNTEAFF. For the CDR3, the DNA is TGTGCCAGCAGCCCCTGGGTCAACACTGAAGCTTTCTTT.